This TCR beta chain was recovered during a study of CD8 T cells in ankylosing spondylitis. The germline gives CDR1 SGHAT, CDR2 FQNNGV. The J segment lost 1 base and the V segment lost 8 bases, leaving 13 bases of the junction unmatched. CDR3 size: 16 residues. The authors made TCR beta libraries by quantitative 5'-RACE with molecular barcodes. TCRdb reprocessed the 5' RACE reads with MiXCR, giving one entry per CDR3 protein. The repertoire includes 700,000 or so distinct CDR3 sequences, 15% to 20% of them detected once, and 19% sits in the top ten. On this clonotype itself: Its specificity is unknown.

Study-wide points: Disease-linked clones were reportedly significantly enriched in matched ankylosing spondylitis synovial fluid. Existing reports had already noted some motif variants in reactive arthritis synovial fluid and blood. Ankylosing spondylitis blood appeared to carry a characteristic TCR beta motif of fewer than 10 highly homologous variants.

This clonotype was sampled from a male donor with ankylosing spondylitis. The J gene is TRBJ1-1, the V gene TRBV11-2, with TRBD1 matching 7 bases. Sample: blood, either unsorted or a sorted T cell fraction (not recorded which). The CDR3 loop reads CASQGELGIENTEAFF. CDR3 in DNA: TGTGCCAGCCAGGGGGAGTTGGGGATCGAGAACACTGAAGCTTTCTTT.